This T cell receptor (beta chain) came from a study of shared clonotypes between healthy human individuals. CDR3 length: 14 amino acids. Trimming took 2 bases from V and 2 from J, leaving 7 bases between them. Germline loops: CDR1 SGHTS, CDR2 YDEGEE. In the naive CD8 group, cells lacked CD45RO and were positively selected for CCR7, so terminally differentiated effector memory CD45RA+ cells were left out. The repertoire was sequenced with immunoSEQ multiplex PCR; TCRdb's copy has only in-frame clones and lacks some. Of roughly 770,000 clones in the sample, around 96% were seen once. Sequencing was performed on naive CD8+ T cells sorted from blood. The TCR sequence derives from a man younger than 45 in good health. This sequence joins TRBV5-8 and TRBJ2-2; D is possibly TRBD2 (5 bases). This CDR3 is CASSFDYNTGELFF. The CDR3 bases are TGTGCCAGCAGCTTTGACTATAACACCGGGGAGCTGTTTTTT.